This T cell receptor beta chain was sequenced for a study of T cell responses to AZD1222 COVID-19 vaccine. This clone was seen a handful of times. TCRdb's table, derived via immunoSEQ multiplex PCR, lists solely in-frame clones and lacks some. The table includes around 60,000 clones, around nine tenths detected once. This CDR3 has 15 amino acids. In germline, CDR1 is DFQATT, CDR2 SNEGSKA (reference sequence). Trimming pared 6 bases from V and 3 bases from J, leaving 21 bases between. This sequence originates from an adult who received the MenACWY meningococcal vaccine as a control. Here the sequenced sample was peripheral blood, taken 28 days after the second dose of the MenACWY control vaccine. The chain employs TRBV20-1 and TRBJ2-7, with D uncertain. CDR3 sequence: CSASSLAPSDYEQYF. The CDR3 nucleotides read TGCAGTGCCAGTTCGTTGGCCCCCTCTGACTACGAGCAGTACTTC.